These T cell receptor beta chains were read from a single sample in a study of neurological immune-mediated disorders. MiXCR, run by TCRdb on the 5' RACE reads, gives a single entry per CDR3 protein. The sample lists 20,000 to 30,000 distinct CDR3 sequences; over 2% were seen once. The sequenced material came from PBMCs. These receptors were collected from a woman in her 50s with multiple sclerosis. CDR3s include the opening cysteine and the closing phenylalanine or tryptophan. D genes are given only for firm matches. The size of a clone is reported for some rows only, either as once, few or many, or as a class for expanded clones.

j_gene	d_gene	len	v_gene	abundance	CDR3nt	CDR3aa
TRBJ2-7	NA	15	TRBV5-1	many	TGCGCCAGCAGCTTAACGGGGGCTCCGGCCTACGAGCAGTACTTC	CASSLTGAPAYEQYF
TRBJ2-1	NA	14	TRBV24-1	many	TGTGCCACCAGTCGGATGGAGGGCCACAATGAGCAGTTCTTC	CATSRMEGHNEQFF
TRBJ2-5	TRBD2	15	TRBV5-1	many	TGCGCCAGCAGACAGGCCCCTAGCGGCCAAGAGACCCAGTACTTC	CASRQAPSGQETQYF
TRBJ1-2	NA	12	TRBV2	NA	TGTGCCAGCAGTACAGCAGGGTACGGCTACACCTTC	CASSTAGYGYTF
TRBJ2-3	NA	15	TRBV5-1	many	TGCGCCAGCAGCTTAAGACAGACTAGCACAGATACGCAGTATTTT	CASSLRQTSTDTQYF
TRBJ2-1	NA	17	TRBV9	many	TGTGCCAGCAGCGCCCGAGTAAGGAGCGATCCCTACAATGAGCAGTTCTTC	CASSARVRSDPYNEQFF
TRBJ1-5	TRBD1	13	TRBV20-1	many	TGCAGTGCTGTCGACAGGGGAGATCAGCCCCAGCATTTT	CSAVDRGDQPQHF
TRBJ1-3	NA	16	TRBV18	few	TGTGCCAGCTCACCTCTGGCACCTGGCTCTGGAAACACCATATATTTT	CASSPLAPGSGNTIYF
TRBJ2-1	NA	14	TRBV9	many	TGTGCCAGCAGCGCGGATCCGGGTCCCAATGAGCAGTTCTTC	CASSADPGPNEQFF
TRBJ2-2	TRBD2	16	TRBV5-1	many	TGCGCCAGCAGCTTGATGGCGGGAGGGCCTGGCGGGGAGCTGTTTTTT	CASSLMAGGPGGELFF
TRBJ1-1	NA	12	TRBV12-3/TRBV12-4	many	TGTGCCAGCAGTCGAGGAATCGGGGAGGCTTTCTTT	CASSRGIGEAFF
TRBJ2-7	TRBD1	12	TRBV29-1	many	TGCAGCGCCGGGACAGGGAATCGCGAGCAGTACTTC	CSAGTGNREQYF
TRBJ1-2	NA	14	TRBV25-1	medium-sized	TGTGCCAGCAGTGAATGGGCAGGGGATAGTGGCTACACCTTC	CASSEWAGDSGYTF
TRBJ2-4	NA	12	TRBV7-2	many	TGTGCCAGCAGCCGAGGGGGGGGCATTCAGTACTTC	CASSRGGGIQYF
TRBJ2-3	TRBD2	14	TRBV20-1	many	TGCAGTGCTAGACTAGCGGGAGTCGGAGATACGCAGTATTTT	CSARLAGVGDTQYF
TRBJ2-5	TRBD2	13	TRBV7-2	many	TGTGCCAGCAGCCCAGGACTAGCTGAGACCCAGTACTTC	CASSPGLAETQYF
TRBJ1-1	NA	11	TRBV27	many	TGTGCCAGCAGTTTTCGGGGGGAAACTTTCTTT	CASSFRGETFF
TRBJ2-7	NA	13	TRBV3-1	many	TGTGCCAGCAGCCACGGTAGGGGCTACGAGCAGTACTTC	CASSHGRGYEQYF
TRBJ2-2	NA	16	TRBV19	many	TGTGCCAGTAGTATTCAGGGAGCCATCACGAGCGGGGAGCTGTTTTTT	CASSIQGAITSGELFF
TRBJ1-5	NA	16	TRBV5-1	many	TGCGCCAGCAGCTTGGAGGCAGGCGGTAACAATCAGCCCCAGCATTTT	CASSLEAGGNNQPQHF
TRBJ2-3	NA	16	TRBV6-5	few	TGTGCCAGCAGTTACTCGGGTTCGAGGAGCACAGATACGCAGTATTTT	CASSYSGSRSTDTQYF
TRBJ2-2	NA	11	TRBV6-2/TRBV6-3	many	TGTGCCAGCAGGAACGTCGGGGAGCTGTTTTTT	CASRNVGELFF
TRBJ1-5	NA	13	TRBV6-5	many	TGTGCCAGCAGTTTTACTGGAGATCAGCCCCAGAATTTT	CASSFTGDQPQNF
TRBJ2-3	NA	14	TRBV12-3/TRBV12-4	many	TGTGCCAGCAGTTTAGACCTAGCGTCAGATACGCAGTATTTT	CASSLDLASDTQYF
TRBJ2-2	NA	12	TRBV20-1	many	TGCAGTGCTTCAGTTGAGGCCGGGGAGCTGTTTTTT	CSASVEAGELFF
TRBJ2-1	TRBD2	15	TRBV20-1	medium-sized	TGCAGTGCTAGTCGGGGACTAGCGACCTACAATGAGCAGTTCTTC	CSASRGLATYNEQFF
TRBJ1-2	TRBD1	13	TRBV11-2	NA	TGTGCCAGCAGCTTAGGGACAGGCTATGGCTACACCTTC	CASSLGTGYGYTF
TRBJ2-3	NA	12	TRBV20-1	medium-sized	TGCAGTGCTCAGAGGCCGGGTGATACGCAGTATTTT	CSAQRPGDTQYF
TRBJ1-5	NA	14	TRBV20-1	many	TGCAGTGCTAGAGATGGGGGGGCAGGGCAGCCCCAGAATTTT	CSARDGGAGQPQNF
TRBJ2-3	NA	15	TRBV24-1	many	TGTGCCACCAGCCCTATACAGGGCTCCGGAGATACGCAGTATTTT	CATSPIQGSGDTQYF
TRBJ2-3	TRBD1	13	TRBV2	many	TGTGCCAGCAGACAGGGGAGCACAGATACGCAGTATTTT	CASRQGSTDTQYF
TRBJ1-5	NA	15	TRBV6-6	many	TGTGCCAGCAGTTACCTCACAACCGGCAATCAGCCCCAGCATTTT	CASSYLTTGNQPQHF
TRBJ1-2	TRBD1	15	TRBV10-3	many	TGTGCCATCAGTGAGACCCCAGGGGGTTCCTATGGCTACACCTTC	CAISETPGGSYGYTF
TRBJ1-1	NA	16	TRBV11-3	many	TGTGCCAGCAGCCCGGAGAATAAACAGGGGAACACTGAAGCTTTCTTT	CASSPENKQGNTEAFF
TRBJ2-7	TRBD2	14	TRBV20-1	NA	TGCAGTGCCCGAACGGGGCTAGCGGGAGCAGGGCAGTACTTC	CSARTGLAGAGQYF
TRBJ2-3	TRBD2	14	TRBV12-3/TRBV12-4	many	TGTGCCAGCAGTAAAGCGGGAGGAACAGATACGCAGTATTTT	CASSKAGGTDTQYF
TRBJ1-1	TRBD1	16	TRBV18	many	TGTGCCAGCTCAACTGGACAGGGGGAATCGAACACTGAAGCTTTCTTT	CASSTGQGESNTEAFF
TRBJ1-1	NA	15	TRBV9	many	TGTGCCAGCAGCGTAGGGCCGGGGGGGAACACTGAAGCTTTCTTT	CASSVGPGGNTEAFF
TRBJ1-2	NA	14	TRBV6-2/TRBV6-3	NA	TGTGCCAGCAGTTACGCAGGGCTCGGCTATGGCTACACCTTC	CASSYAGLGYGYTF
TRBJ1-4	NA	12	TRBV5-8	many	TGTGCCAGCAGCCTGCCAGGAGAAAAACTGTTTTTT	CASSLPGEKLFF
TRBJ1-5	NA	14	TRBV12-3/TRBV12-4	many	TGTGCCACCTCTTCTACCGAGGGGGGTCAGCCCCAGCATTTT	CATSSTEGGQPQHF
TRBJ2-1	NA	14	TRBV7-9	many	TGTGCCAGCAGCTTCTGGACTCTTAACAATGAGCAGTTCTTC	CASSFWTLNNEQFF
TRBJ1-4	NA	16	TRBV7-9	many	TGTGCCAGCAGCTTATACTTGGGATCAACTAATGAAAAACTGTTTTTT	CASSLYLGSTNEKLFF
TRBJ2-1	TRBD2	16	TRBV7-9	many	TGTGCCAGCAGCTTAGGAGGTGGACTAGCGGACAATGAGCAGTTCTTC	CASSLGGGLADNEQFF
TRBJ2-1	NA	14	TRBV18	many	TGTGCCAGCTCACCAGGATCGCAGTACAATGAGCAGTTCTTC	CASSPGSQYNEQFF
TRBJ2-5	NA	12	TRBV5-1	few	TGCGCCAGCAGCGTCCGGGAAGGGACCCAGTACTTC	CASSVREGTQYF
TRBJ1-2	NA	14	TRBV6-5	many	TGTGCCAGCAGTTACGGAGGCGGGGACTATGGCTACACCTTC	CASSYGGGDYGYTF
TRBJ2-7	TRBD2	14	TRBV7-6	NA	TGTGCCAGCAGCCCCCGGGGGGGGCGGAACGAGCAGTACTTC	CASSPRGGRNEQYF